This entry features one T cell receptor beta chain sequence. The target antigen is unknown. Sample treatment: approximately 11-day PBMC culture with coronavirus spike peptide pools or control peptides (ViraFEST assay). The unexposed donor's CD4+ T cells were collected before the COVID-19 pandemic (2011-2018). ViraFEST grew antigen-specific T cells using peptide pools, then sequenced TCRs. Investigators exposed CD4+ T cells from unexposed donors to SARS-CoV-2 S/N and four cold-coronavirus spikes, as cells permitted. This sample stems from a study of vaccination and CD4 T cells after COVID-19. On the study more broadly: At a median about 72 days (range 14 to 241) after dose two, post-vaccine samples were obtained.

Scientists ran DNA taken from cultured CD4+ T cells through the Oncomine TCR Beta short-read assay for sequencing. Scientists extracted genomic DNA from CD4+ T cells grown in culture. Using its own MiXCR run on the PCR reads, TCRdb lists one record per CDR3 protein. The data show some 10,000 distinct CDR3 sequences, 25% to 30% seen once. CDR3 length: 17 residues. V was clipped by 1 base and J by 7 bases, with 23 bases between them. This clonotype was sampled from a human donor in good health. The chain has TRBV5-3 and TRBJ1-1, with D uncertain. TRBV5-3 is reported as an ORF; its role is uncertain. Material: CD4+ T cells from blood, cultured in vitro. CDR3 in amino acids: CARSLPRSGGRYSEAFF. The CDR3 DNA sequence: TGTGCCAGAAGCTTGCCCCGCAGCGGTGGGAGGTATAGTGAAGCTTTCTTT.